Following are 30 T cell receptor beta chains from one sample sequenced in a study of T cell repertoires in cytomegalovirus infection. MiXCR, applied by TCRdb to the reads, yields one record per CDR3 protein. The sample includes 90,000 to 120,000 distinct CDR3 sequences, over 40% of them seen just once. For these receptors, no antigen is known. The sequencing used CD8+ T cells from cultured PBMCs, collected from culture after CMV antigen stimulation. The receptor set was obtained from a human donor in good health (CMV status not recorded). Some clones in this sample may be carry-over from other donors' samples.

The V and J genes are TRBV9 and TRBJ1-2; unclear D gene. V was clipped by 6 bases and J by 4 bases, with 22 bases between them. CDR3 length equals 16 residues. The germline CDR1 and CDR2 sequences are SGDLS and YYNGEE. CDR3 sequence reads: CASTPYGGPAGYGYTF. The DNA for the CDR3 is TGTGCCAGCACCCCGTATGGCGGGCCCGCCGGCTATGGCTACACCTTC.

The chain is built from TRBV7-3 and TRBJ2-1; maybe TRBD2 (10 bases). Trimming removed 5 bases from V and 4 bases from J, with 42 bases in between. The V gene's germline CDR1 is SGHTA and CDR2 FQGTGA. There are 24 residues in the CDR3. The CDR3 reads CASSHPGQGVKSPLTSGVYNEQFF. CDR3 sequence (DNA): TGTGCCAGCAGCCACCCGGGACAGGGTGTCAAAAGCCCCCTTACTAGCGGGGTTTACAATGAGCAGTTCTTC. The full variable domain, its missing parts supplied by reference TRBV7-3 and TRBJ2-1, is GAGVSQTPSNKVTEKGKYVELRCDPISGHTALYWYRQSLGQGPEFLIYFQGTGAADDSGLPNDRFFAVRPEGSVSTLKIQRTERGDSAVYLCASSHPGQGVKSPLTSGVYNEQFFGPGTRLTVL.

The chain links TRBV6-2 or TRBV6-3 to TRBJ2-1; 8 nucleotides match TRBD2. Germline lookup yields CDR1 MNHEY and CDR2 SVGEGT. The CDR3 loop spans 15 amino acids. V shed 5 bases, J shed 2 bases, and the junction held 5 bases outside the gene matches. In nucleotides, the CDR3 is TGTGCCAGCAGTCCGAATAGCGGGGCCTACAATGAGCAGTTCTTC. This sequence encodes CASSPNSGAYNEQFF.

The rearrangement links TRBV11-2 to TRBJ1-1; the match to TRBD1 covers 8 bases. The CDR3 length is 14 residues. Trimming at V came to 5 bases and at J to 4 bases, leaving 6 bases not matched to a gene. Germline V lookup: CDR1 SGHAT, CDR2 FQNNGV. CDR3 sequence reads: CASSPLGTGTEAFF. In DNA form, the CDR3 reads TGTGCCAGCAGCCCCCTCGGGACAGGCACTGAAGCTTTCTTT.

The chain is built from TRBV2 and TRBJ2-1; TRBD2 agrees at 7 bases. The CDR3 runs 14 residues. Trimming at V came to 7 bases and at J to 4 bases, leaving 7 bases not matched to a gene. CDR1 and CDR2 from the germline V gene are SNHLY and FYNNEI. The CDR3 region has the DNA TGTGCCAGCATGTCTAGCGGAAGTTACAATGAGCAGTTCTTC. It is translated as CASMSSGSYNEQFF.

The CDR3 DNA sequence: TGCAGTGCTAGTGGGGCGGTGATCTACGAGCAGTACTTC. It translates to CSASGAVIYEQYF. V gene TRBV20-1 combines with J gene TRBJ2-7, with D possibly matching TRBD1 (5 bases). The ends were cut back, 3 bases at V and 3 bases at J, with 12 bases in the middle. Germline CDR1 and CDR2: DFQATT and SNEGSKA (reference sequence). This CDR3 contains 13 residues.

The genes are TRBV6-6 and TRBJ1-4; D call uncertain. The CDR3 is 15 amino acids. Germline loops: CDR1 MNHNY, CDR2 SVGAGI (reference sequence). V shed 0 bases and J shed 8 bases, with 13 bases lying between them. CDR3: CASSYSEQVNEKLFF. The CDR3 coding sequence is TGTGCCAGCAGTTACTCGGAACAAGTAAACGAAAAACTGTTTTTT.

This clonotype was seen at least ten times. This chain joins TRBV19 and TRBJ1-1, with D uncertain. V was shortened by 3 bases and J by 3 bases, with 14 bases between the two germline ends. From germline, CDR1 is LNHDA and CDR2 SQIVND (reference sequence). The CDR3 length is 15 residues. CDR3 amino acids: CASSIGSSRYTEAFF. The CDR3 DNA sequence: TGTGCCAGTAGTATCGGGTCTTCCCGGTACACTGAAGCTTTCTTT.

This clonotype was counted at least ten times. The rearrangement uses TRBV7-3 and TRBJ2-3, with D hard to call. Trimming left V 5 bases short and J 4 bases short, with 16 bases between. Germline V gene sequence: CDR1 SGHTA, CDR2 FQGTGA. This CDR3 region has 15 residues. CDR3 amino acids: CASSPDGLGADTQYF. DNA for the CDR3: TGTGCCAGCAGCCCTGATGGATTGGGCGCAGATACGCAGTATTTT.

V and J are TRBV7-3 and TRBJ2-6, with no clear D. Germline CDR1 SGHTA, CDR2 FQGTGA. V lost 1 base and J 2 bases, leaving 6 bases between the germline ends. The CDR3 is 15 amino acids. CDR3 protein: CASSLMAAGANVLTF. CDR3 nucleotide sequence: TGTGCCAGCAGCTTAATGGCTGCTGGGGCCAACGTCCTGACTTTC.

The chain combines TRBV7-9 with TRBJ1-2; D is uncertain. The V gene's germline CDR1 is SEHNR and CDR2 FQNEAQ (reference sequence). Trimming removed 1 base from V and 4 bases from J, with 10 bases in between. CDR3 length: 14 residues. CDR3 sequence: CASSLETAFYGYTF. The DNA of the CDR3 is TGTGCCAGCAGCTTAGAAACAGCCTTCTATGGCTACACCTTC.

The genes are TRBV28 and TRBJ1-6; D may be TRBD1 (5 bases). This CDR3 has 19 residues. The V gene's germline CDR1 is MDHEN and CDR2 SYDVKM. Deletions cut 5 bases from V and 0 bases from J, with 20 bases between. The CDR3 region has the DNA TGTGCCAGCAGTCCTGCCGGGACCGCACAGAGCTCCTATAATTCACCCCTCCACTTT. It translates to CASSPAGTAQSSYNSPLHF.

This clonotype turned up a few times. The CDR3 protein is CASSTISGVYAGELFF. The CDR3 nucleotides are TGTGCCAGCAGTACAATTAGCGGGGTTTACGCCGGGGAGCTGTTTTTT. This chain joins TRBV12-3 or TRBV12-4 and TRBJ2-2; 8 bases are a match to TRBD2. V dropped 5 bases and J dropped 6; count of bases not matched to a gene: 11. CDR3 length: 16 residues.

The sample holds one count of this clonotype. This chain uses TRBV5-1 with TRBJ2-1, with a weak D call TRBD2 (6 bases). The length of the CDR3 is 14 residues. Trimming cost V 2 bases and J 5 bases, with 11 bases left between them. Per germline, CDR1 SGHRS and CDR2 YFSETQ. The CDR3 loop is CASSFTTGDNEQFF. The CDR3 DNA follows: TGCGCCAGCAGCTTTACTACGGGGGACAATGAGCAGTTCTTC.

V usage is TRBV29-1 and J usage is TRBJ2-1; no clear D. The CDR3 runs to 12 residues. The germline CDR1 and CDR2 sequences are SQVTM and ANQGSEA. V was trimmed by 2 bases and J by 8 bases, leaving 10 bases between them. CDR3 amino acids: CSVESNDYEQFF. The CDR3 region has the DNA TGCAGCGTTGAATCCAACGACTATGAGCAGTTCTTC.

The chain joins TRBV5-1 to TRBJ1-4, with no clear D. Germline CDR1 is SGHRS and CDR2 is YFSETQ. Trimming removed 1 base at V and 4 bases at J, with 5 bases between. CDR3 length equals 13 residues. The DNA of the CDR3 is TGCGCCAGCAGCTTGTGGGGTAATGAAAAACTGTTTTTT. This gives the protein CASSLWGNEKLFF.

This clonotype was picked up many times. V is TRBV19 and J is TRBJ2-5; D perhaps matches TRBD1 (5 bases). The CDR3 spans 15 residues. V was trimmed by 1 base and J by 4 bases, leaving 13 bases between them. Looked up from germline, CDR1 is LNHDA and CDR2 is SQIVND (reference sequence). The CDR3 nucleotides read TGTGCCAGTAGTATAGGAGACAGCCTCAGAGAGACCCAGTACTTC. Protein sequence: CASSIGDSLRETQYF.

This clonotype was counted only a few times. The rearrangement uses TRBV6-8 and TRBJ2-7; either TRBD1 or TRBD2 may fit D (5 bases each). The CDR3 totals 12 residues. Between the trimmed V and J ends, which lost 4 bases and 6 bases, there was a span of 10 bases. Germline CDR1 MNHGY, CDR2 SAAAGT. CDR3 protein: CASSSPGTEQYF. The CDR3 region has the DNA TGTGCCAGCAGTTCTCCAGGGACCGAGCAGTACTTC.

This clonotype was picked up a small number of times. V gene TRBV19 combines with J gene TRBJ2-1; D gene ambiguous. V lost 1 base and J 0 bases, leaving 1 base between the germline ends. Per germline, CDR1 LNHDA and CDR2 SQIVND (reference sequence). The CDR3 runs to 13 residues. The DNA for the CDR3 is TGTGCCAGTAGTATAGGCTCCTACAATGAGCAGTTCTTC. As protein: CASSIGSYNEQFF.

This chain connects TRBV6-8 to TRBJ1-6; D possibly corresponds to TRBD1 (5 bases). Trimming shortened V by 6 bases and J by 10 bases, and 19 bases separated the two germline ends. The CDR3 contains 15 residues. CDR1 and CDR2 from the germline V gene are MNHGY and SAAAGT. CDR3 amino acids: CASRISDPGGSPLHF. The DNA for the CDR3 is TGTGCCAGCAGAATATCCGACCCGGGGGGGTCACCCCTCCACTTT.

This clonotype showed up just a few times. The gene calls are TRBV27 and TRBJ1-3, with no clear D. Trimming took 6 bases from V and 4 from J, leaving 10 bases between them. Per germline, CDR1 MNHEY and CDR2 SMNVEV (reference sequence). This CDR3 contains 13 residues. The chain's CDR3 is CASSQSKGNTIYF. The CDR3 DNA reads as TGTGCCAGCAGCCAGAGTAAAGGAAACACCATATATTTT.

This chain uses TRBV4-2 with TRBJ2-3; 7 bases align to TRBD2. This CDR3 spans 18 amino acids. Germline values: CDR1 LGHNA, CDR2 YNFKEQ. Unmatched junction bases numbered 9, after V lost 0 bases and J lost 0 bases. The CDR3 nucleotides are TGTGCCAGCAGCCAAGAAGGTGGTAGCGGGTGGAGCACAGATACGCAGTATTTT. Its translation is CASSQEGGSGWSTDTQYF.

The chain's CDR3 is CASSLVASSYEQYF. For the CDR3, the DNA is TGTGCCAGCAGCTTAGTAGCGAGCTCCTACGAGCAGTACTTC. The chain employs TRBV7-9 and TRBJ2-7; D is possibly TRBD2 (5 bases). CDR1 SEHNR and CDR2 FQNEAQ come from the germline V gene (reference sequence). The length of the CDR3 is 14 residues. V lost 1 base and J 0 bases, leaving 7 bases between the germline ends.

In this sample, this clonotype turned up many times. The chain recombines TRBV6-2 or TRBV6-3 with TRBJ2-3, with a tentative D call TRBD1 (5 bases). The CDR3 runs 14 residues. Germline V gives CDR1 MNHEY, CDR2 SVGEGT. V lost 6 bases and J 4 bases, leaving 14 bases between the germline ends. CDR3 DNA: TGTGCCAGCAGAACCCTCTACAGGTCAGATACGCAGTATTTT. Amino acid sequence: CASRTLYRSDTQYF.

The chain links TRBV9 to TRBJ2-3, with D perhaps matching TRBD2 (6 bases). The V gene's germline CDR1 is SGDLS and CDR2 YYNGEE. The CDR3 has 15 residues. Trimming took off 2 bases at V and 0 bases at J, with 10 bases between the two ends. CDR3 sequence: CASSVSGPSTDTQYF. The CDR3 nucleotides read TGTGCCAGCAGCGTTAGCGGCCCTAGCACAGATACGCAGTATTTT.

CDR3 in amino acids: CASSLVAGHLPYEQYF. The CDR3 DNA sequence: TGTGCCAGCAGCTTGGTGGCGGGACATCTCCCCTACGAGCAGTACTTC. The chain is built from TRBV5-5 and TRBJ2-7; D tentatively fits TRBD1 or TRBD2 (6 bases each). The germline CDR1 and CDR2 sequences are SGHKS and YYEKEE (reference sequence). Trimming cost V 0 bases and J 2 bases, with 15 bases left between them. The CDR3 sequence is 16 residues long.

This clonotype was detected a few times. The chain is built from TRBV11-3 and TRBJ2-5; D gene uncertain. The germline V and J ends were trimmed by 3 bases and 6 bases, with 11 bases remaining between them. Germline CDR1 is SGHNT and CDR2 is YENEEA. The CDR3 is made up of 13 amino acids. The CDR3 region is CASSLAPQQTQYF. CDR3 bases: TGTGCCAGCAGCTTGGCACCCCAGCAGACCCAGTACTTC.

The sample holds a few counts of this clonotype. The chain is built from TRBV12-3 or TRBV12-4 and TRBJ1-1; D is uncertain. The V end was cut by 6 bases, the J end by 8 bases, with 10 bases between. CDR3 size: 11 residues. CDR3 DNA: TGTGCCAGCAGCCAAGACCCCGAAGCTTTCTTT. It is translated as CASSQDPEAFF.

The chain couples TRBV19 to TRBJ1-2, with D perhaps TRBD1 (5 bases). This CDR3 is built from 15 residues. V shed 7 bases and J shed 2 bases, with 17 bases lying between them. In germline, CDR1 is LNHDA, CDR2 SQIVND (reference sequence). CDR3 amino acids: CASIAGTRTNYGYTF. CDR3 nucleotide sequence: TGTGCCAGTATAGCGGGGACCAGGACCAACTATGGCTACACCTTC.

The chain links TRBV19 to TRBJ2-1, with 7 bases identical to TRBD2. V trimming: 7 bases; J trimming: 4 bases; junction bases outside the gene matches: 7. CDR1 and CDR2 (germline): LNHDA, SQIVND (reference sequence). There are 14 residues in the CDR3. The CDR3 bases are TGTGCCAGTAATCGCGGGGGACCGTACAATGAGCAGTTCTTC. Translated, it gives CASNRGGPYNEQFF.